This TCR beta chain originates from a study of radiotherapy plus CTLA-4 blockade in lung cancer. V dropped 4 bases and J dropped 4; count of bases not matched to a gene: 7. Germline V gene data show CDR1 as SEHNR and CDR2 as FQNEAQ (reference sequence). The CDR3 runs 14 residues. Sequencing was performed with immunoSEQ multiplex PCR; in TCRdb, only in-frame clones are kept and a portion is missing. The data contain about 25,000 clones, over 70% of them singletons. Material: peripheral blood, obtained from a patient treated with radiotherapy plus ipilimumab. This sequence originates from a human donor with non-small cell lung cancer who had stable disease on radiotherapy plus ipilimumab. The chain employs TRBV7-9 and TRBJ2-7, with 7 bases matching TRBD1. CDR3: CASSSTGSNYEQYF. The DNA for the CDR3 is TGTGCCAGCAGCTCGACAGGGTCGAATTACGAGCAGTACTTC.